One sample yielded the 7 T cell receptor beta chains listed below, sequenced in a study of blood T cells in healthy people across ages. It was with a sample-barcoded 5' primer and a J-beta primer mix that a second PCR of about 6 to 12 cycles was run. TCRdb ran MiXCR on the 5' RACE reads and lists one entry per CDR3 protein. Here the sample spans 950,000 to 1,200,000 distinct CDR3 sequences, roughly two fifths being singletons. Sequenced: blood. The receptors were sampled from a man younger than 35 in good health.

The genes are TRBV6-7 and TRBJ2-2, with D possibly matching TRBD2 (5 bases). TRBV6-7 is flagged as an ORF with uncertain function. The length of the CDR3 is 16 residues. The ends were cut back, 2 bases at V and 6 bases at J, with 16 bases in the middle. CDR3: CASSYVLGRGAGELFF. The DNA for the CDR3 is TGTGCCAGCAGTTACGTCTTGGGGAGAGGCGCCGGGGAGCTGTTTTTT.

The V gene is TRBV4-1, the J gene TRBJ1-4; no firm D call. V lost 1 base and J 4 bases, leaving 13 bases between the germline ends. Germline CDR1 and CDR2: MGHRA and YSYEKL. This CDR3 is 16 amino acids long. The CDR3 DNA sequence: TGCGCCAGCAGCCAAGTTATCCCGAGGGTTAATGAAAAACTGTTTTTT. Protein: CASSQVIPRVNEKLFF.

For the CDR3, the DNA is TGTGCCAGCAGCTTTTGGCATGTCACAGATACGCAGTATTTT. This sequence encodes CASSFWHVTDTQYF. J is TRBJ2-3 and V is TRBV7-9; D gene unclear. The CDR3 length is 14 residues. The V end was cut by 3 bases, the J end by 2 bases, with 9 bases between. Per the germline V gene, CDR1 is SEHNR and CDR2 is FQNEAQ (reference sequence).

The sample holds a few counts of this clonotype. The chain uses TRBV27 and TRBJ1-5, with a tentative D call TRBD1 (5 bases). CDR3 length: 13 residues. Trimming shortened V by 2 bases and J by 9 bases, and 11 bases separated the two germline ends. Germline CDR1 is MNHEY and CDR2 is SMNVEV (reference sequence). CDR3 amino acids: CASSLGRDRPQHF. In DNA form, the CDR3 reads TGTGCCAGCAGTTTAGGGCGCGACAGGCCCCAGCATTTT.

This clonotype was recorded many times. V and J are TRBV4-3 and TRBJ1-1; D is uncertain. The CDR3 covers 15 residues. The germline V gene has CDR1 LGHNA and CDR2 YSLEER. The V gene lost 0 bases and the J gene lost 3 bases, with 11 bases spanning the gap. The CDR3 coding sequence is TGCGCCAGCAGCCAAGATCCGGACGGGGACACTGAAGCTTTCTTT. Protein: CASSQDPDGDTEAFF.

This chain uses TRBV7-9 with TRBJ1-5; maybe TRBD1 (6 bases). Germline CDR1 SEHNR, CDR2 FQNEAQ (reference sequence). The CDR3 consists of 15 residues. V was clipped by 4 bases and J by 0 bases, with 10 bases between them. This chain's CDR3 is CASSSGQISNQPQHF. Written as DNA, the CDR3 is TGTGCCAGCAGCTCCGGACAGATTAGCAATCAGCCCCAGCATTTT.

V gene TRBV7-2 combines with J gene TRBJ2-7, with D possibly TRBD1 on 5 matching bases. V was clipped by 2 bases and J by 2 bases, with 19 bases between them. The CDR3 is 17 amino acids. Germline V lookup: CDR1 SGHTA, CDR2 FQGNSA. The DNA for the CDR3 is TGTGCCAGCAGCTTACCCCAGGGTCTACTCGGAACCTACGAGCAGTACTTC. Translation: CASSLPQGLLGTYEQYF.